This T cell receptor beta chain appears in the sequencing data of a study of tumor-infiltrating lymphocytes in primary liver carcinoma (dated by TCRdb to about 2017). The study in broad terms: Hepatocellular carcinoma (four) or combined HCC and intrahepatic cholangiocarcinoma (one) was present in the five patients, who were three men and two women aged 30 to 69 years. Tumors of the five patients were stage T1-T3 N0M0 with maximum diameters of 4.2 to 10 cm. Each sample produced roughly 3.5 to 7.13 million productive TCRbeta reads, and read depth showed no significant difference between tissue types. Across five regions of each liver tumor, along with adjacent normal tissue and blood, the study brought together TCRbeta repertoire sequencing, expression microarrays and whole-exome sequencing. A total of about 35 specimens from 5 patients, comprising approximately 25 tumor regions, 5 adjacent noncancerous liver tissues and 5 peripheral blood samples, were covered by TCRbeta repertoire sequencing. The roughly 25 tumor region samples were profiled with Agilent mRNA microarrays so that TCRbeta repertoire diversity could be related to the local molecular phenotype. High reproducibility was observed for the technical replicate repertoires, with mean shared-clone rates approximately 0.9 and correlation coefficients above 0.95. On the study overall, not on this receptor specifically: Because only the TCR beta chain was sequenced and unpaired alpha chains were not captured, true repertoire diversity is likely underestimated. Since the samples were bulk and unsorted, there was no way to compare CD4+ and CD8+ T cell repertoires. A significantly larger repertoire fraction was made up by the top 250 clones in tumors than in blood (p = 0.039). Repertoire overlap was higher between tumor regions (mean about 36%) than tumor-adjacent (approximately 17%) or tumor-blood (roughly 14%) pairs, consistent with antigen-driven expansion. Only five or six patients were included in the study, and the authors note that the findings should be validated in a larger study. Just about 7.5-24% of top clones turned up in all five regions of a tumor, which suggests spatial heterogeneity among tumor-infiltrating T cells.

Without any cell sorting, total RNA and DNA were extracted together from 20-30 mg of bulk tissue using the AllPrep DNA/RNA mini kit. Four to six patients with histopathologically diagnosed primary liver carcinoma underwent surgical resection in China between November 2015 and early 2016. Patients had chronic HBV infection and were treatment-naive at sampling. Each tumor was sampled at five spatially separated regions: the superior, inferior, left-lateral and right-lateral poles and the tumor centre. Histology showed that every tumor sample contained more than 85% viable tumor cells. Each fresh piece of tumor and adjacent tissue was cut in two, with one half stored in RNAlater at -80 degrees C and the other half sent for histology. Taken from cysteine to phenylalanine, the CDR3 has 12 residues. Kept here is only the CDR3 DNA, which spans 36 bases and is read in frame from base 1. CDR1 and CDR2 were assigned from the germline V gene as MNHNS and SASEGT. V is shortened by 4 bases, J by 11 bases, and the region joining them spans 14 bases.

This clonotype was counted a single time. Its antigen is still unknown. Base-call qualities are not available, and no considerably larger clone is one nucleotide away. Single-read evidence is weak. A constant-region primer and ProtoScript II reverse transcriptase were used to reverse-transcribe TCRbeta-specific cDNA from roughly 0.5 ug total RNA. TCRbeta libraries were built with three nested multiplex PCR rounds, a slightly modified ARM-PCR procedure. Each of the first two PCR rounds ran for about 10 cycles using multiplex TRBV1-TRBV30 forward primers together with a Cbeta reverse primer. Sample barcodes and Illumina adapters were added in a final 25-cycle PCR using Deep VentR polymerase. Amplicons of 200-500 bp were gel-purified with a QIAquick gel extraction kit before sequencing. An Illumina HiSeq 2500 was used to sequence the TCRbeta amplicons, generating 250-bp paired-end reads. The authors' analysis ran thus. Quality trimming of reads was performed with Trimmomatic v0.33, and paired reads were merged with FLASH v1.2.11 so that full CDR3 sequences could be recovered. MiGEC v1.2.1b assigned V, D and J germline segments to the rearranged TCRbeta sequences. Clonotype statistics, along with Shannon-Wiener diversity indices, were calculated using VDJtools v1.0.0. Except for diversity analysis, only the 250 most abundant clonotypes of each sample were used in subsequent analyses to reduce sampling bias. TCRdb reanalyzed the raw reads on its own, using fastp at Q25 for trimming and MiXCR for clone calling, and kept in-frame beta chains. Identical CDR3 protein sequences are pooled into one entry, listed with their most common genes and DNA. These V and J calls rely on TCRdb rather than the paper's analysis. Across this sample there are 52,000 or so distinct CDR3 sequences, with roughly 80% seen only once. The top ten clonotypes cover roughly a quarter of the sample.

The chain was built from TRBV6-1 and TRBJ1-2; no confident D gene assignment can be made. The specimen was liver tumor tissue from sampling region 5. What the cell subset or site label conveys for this sample: tumor region T5, tumor centre. This TCR was recovered from a man in his forties with primary liver carcinoma and hepatitis B virus infection. The CDR3 region has the sequence CASSAPICGYTF. The sequenced DNA: TGTGCCAGCAGTGCCCCCATATGTGGTTACACCTTC.